Below, one TCR beta chain is given with its context. Its cognate antigen is unknown. The data are from a study of T cell responses to AZD1222 COVID-19 vaccine. General study points: The donor group comprised mostly white British people and more females; the analysis possibly underestimated clonal diversity. Nearly half of unique spike-specific TCRs reportedly avoided B.1.351 and B.1.1.7 mutated regions.

The CDR3 contains 17 residues. Per germline, CDR1 SGHAT and CDR2 FQNNGV. V was pared by 5 bases and J by 6 bases, with 25 bases between. Clones were sequenced by immunoSEQ multiplex PCR, and TCRdb holds only the in-frame ones, with some missing. The sample includes tens of thousands of clones, more than 75% of them seen just once. The starting material was peripheral blood, obtained on day 0 of AZD1222 vaccination. The receptor's source is an adult in good health. The chain employs TRBV11-2 and TRBJ1-2, with D possibly matching TRBD1 (5 bases). CDR3 protein: CASSPYHAWGNKDGYTF. CDR3 in DNA: TGTGCCAGCAGCCCATATCACGCCTGGGGGAATAAAGATGGCTACACCTTC.